Described below is a single T cell receptor beta chain sequence and its context. Its matching antigen is unknown. The V gene's germline CDR1 is LNHDA and CDR2 SQIVND (reference sequence). The CDR3 has 13 amino acids. Trimming stripped 7 bases from V and 6 bases from J, with 13 bases between. The method was immunoSEQ multiplex PCR; TCRdb's version includes in-frame clones alone and lacks a portion of them. Of hundreds of thousands of clones listed, almost 95% were seen once; the top ten hold 0.5% to 0.7%. These data originate in a study of T cell responses to AZD1222 COVID-19 vaccine. Study-level points and caveats: Spike as a whole was targeted by vaccine-associated CD4 TCRs, dominant at 160-218 and 743-854. At baseline, seropositivity was found in only a handful of AZD1222 recipients. Unmutated variant regions reportedly attract nearly half of all spike-specific TCRs.

The sequence was obtained from an adult who received the AZD1222 COVID-19 vaccine. The sequencing here drew on peripheral blood, taken 28 days after the second AZD1222 dose. This chain uses TRBV19 with TRBJ1-5; D is unresolved. Here the CDR3 reads CASTPRGFQPQHF. CDR3 sequence (DNA): TGTGCCAGTACCCCTCGAGGGTTTCAGCCCCAGCATTTT.